This passage covers 2 T cell receptor beta chains from one sample sequenced in a study of T cells in women clearing cervical HPV infection. Sequenced by immunoSEQ multiplex PCR; TCRdb stores in-frame clones only, minus some. The sample table sets out roughly 28,000 clones. What was sequenced was blood buffy coat. These receptors originate from a woman between 18 and 70 years old with a cervical HPV16 infection that either progressed to CIN3+ or cleared (not recorded which).

This chain's CDR3 is CASSPRQRIKETQYF. Partial CDR3 DNA: TGTGCCAGCAGCCCCCGTCAGAGAATTAAAGAGACC. The chain recombines TRBV2 with TRBJ2-5; D ambiguous. The read is 3 residues too short to cover the CDR3 end, so that end is filled in from the germline J gene. Trimming removed 6 bases from V and 3 bases from J, with 17 bases in between. CDR1 and CDR2 from the germline V gene are SNHLY and FYNNEI. The CDR3 extends over 15 amino acids.

A remark on this clone: With the read ending 3 residues before the CDR3 end, the germline J gene is used to fill in that end. The chain couples TRBV12-3 or TRBV12-4 to TRBJ1-6; D not certain. V gave up 2 bases and J gave up 6 bases, with 11 bases separating them. This CDR3 comprises 15 residues. CDR3 amino acids: CASSLTLGSNSPLHF. The sequenced CDR3 bases are TGTGCCAGCAGTTTAACGCTCGGGTCTAATTCACCC.